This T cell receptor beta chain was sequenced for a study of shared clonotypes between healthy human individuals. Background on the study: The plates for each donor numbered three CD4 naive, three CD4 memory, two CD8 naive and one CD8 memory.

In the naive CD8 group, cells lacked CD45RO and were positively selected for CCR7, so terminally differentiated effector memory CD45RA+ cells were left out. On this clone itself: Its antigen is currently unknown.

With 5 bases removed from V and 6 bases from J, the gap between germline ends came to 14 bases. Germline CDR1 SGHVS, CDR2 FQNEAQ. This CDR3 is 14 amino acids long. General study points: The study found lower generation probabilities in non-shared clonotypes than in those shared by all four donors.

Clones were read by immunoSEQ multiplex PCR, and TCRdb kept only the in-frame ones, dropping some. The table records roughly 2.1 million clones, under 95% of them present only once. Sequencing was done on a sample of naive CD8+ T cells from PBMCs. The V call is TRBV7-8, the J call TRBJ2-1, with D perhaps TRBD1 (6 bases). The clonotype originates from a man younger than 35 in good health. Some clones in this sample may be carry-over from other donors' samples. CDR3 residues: CASSPYRVGNEQFF. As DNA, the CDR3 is TGTGCCAGCAGCCCGTACAGGGTGGGCAATGAGCAGTTCTTC.